This TCR beta chain was sequenced for a study of blood T cell repertoires in COVID-19. Sequencing was performed with immunoSEQ multiplex PCR; in TCRdb, only in-frame clones are kept and a portion is missing. The sample yields around 40,000 clones, roughly 89% seen once. The V and J ends lost 4 bases and 1 base respectively, with 7 bases between them. The germline V gene encodes CDR1 MNHEY and CDR2 SMNVEV (reference sequence). The CDR3 contains 13 residues. The chain employs TRBV27 and TRBJ1-1; D unresolved. This receptor was identified in a man between 45 and 60 years old with active COVID-19. The sequenced material came from peripheral blood. The CDR3 region has the DNA TGTGCCAGCAGTTCCGGGTCGAACACTGAAGCTTTCTTT. Its protein product is CASSSGSNTEAFF.